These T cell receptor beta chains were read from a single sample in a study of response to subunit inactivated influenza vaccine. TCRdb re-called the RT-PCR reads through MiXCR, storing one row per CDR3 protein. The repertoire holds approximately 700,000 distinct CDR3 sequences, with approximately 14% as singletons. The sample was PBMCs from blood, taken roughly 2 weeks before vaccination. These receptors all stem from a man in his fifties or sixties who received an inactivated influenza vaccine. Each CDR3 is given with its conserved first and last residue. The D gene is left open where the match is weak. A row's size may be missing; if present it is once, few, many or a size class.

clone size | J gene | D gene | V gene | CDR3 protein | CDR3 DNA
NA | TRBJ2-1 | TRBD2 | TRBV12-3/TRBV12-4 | CASRSPITSGGANEQFF | TGTGCCAGCAGATCACCCATCACTAGCGGGGGGGCTAATGAGCAGTTCTTC
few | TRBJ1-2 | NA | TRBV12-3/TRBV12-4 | CASSKTGYGYTF | TGTGCCAGCAGCAAGACAGGATATGGCTACACCTTC
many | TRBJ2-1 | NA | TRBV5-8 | CASSFDGYSYNEQFF | TGTGCCAGCAGCTTCGACGGCTACTCCTACAATGAGCAGTTCTTC
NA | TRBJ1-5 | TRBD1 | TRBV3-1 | CASSQERTGGQPQHF | TGTGCCAGCAGCCAAGAGCGAACAGGGGGGCAGCCCCAGCATTTT
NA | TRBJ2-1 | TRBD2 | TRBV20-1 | CSARAGTSGGAGEQFF | TGCAGTGCTAGAGCCGGGACTAGCGGGGGGGCGGGTGAGCAGTTCTTC
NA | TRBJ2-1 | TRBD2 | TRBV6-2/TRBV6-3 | CASSQPATSGALNEQFF | TGTGCCAGCAGCCAACCGGCTACTAGCGGGGCCCTCAATGAGCAGTTCTTC
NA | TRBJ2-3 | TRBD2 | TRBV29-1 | CSVGGASGGTDTQYF | TGCAGCGTTGGGGGGGCTAGCGGGGGCACAGATACGCAGTATTTT
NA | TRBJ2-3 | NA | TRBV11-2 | CASSVGGRSADTQYF | TGTGCCAGCAGCGTGGGGGGGCGAAGCGCAGATACGCAGTATTTT
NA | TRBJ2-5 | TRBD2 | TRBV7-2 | CASSIKRGAGETQYF | TGTGCCAGCAGCATAAAGCGGGGGGCAGGGGAGACCCAGTACTTC
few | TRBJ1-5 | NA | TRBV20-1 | CSACGAVNQPQHF | TGCAGTGCTTGTGGGGCAGTTAATCAGCCCCAGCATTTT
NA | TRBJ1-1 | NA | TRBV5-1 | CASSLLRGNTEAFF | TGCGCCAGCAGCTTGCTACGGGGCAACACTGAAGCTTTCTTT
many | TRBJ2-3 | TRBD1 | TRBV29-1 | CSVGQGSTDTQYF | TGCAGCGTAGGACAGGGGAGCACAGATACGCAGTATTTT
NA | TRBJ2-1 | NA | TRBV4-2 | CASSQALGNYNEQFF | TGTGCCAGCAGCCAGGCGCTAGGAAACTACAATGAGCAGTTCTTC
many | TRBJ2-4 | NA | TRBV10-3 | CATKPDEPLAKNIQYF | TGTGCCACCAAGCCCGACGAACCCTTAGCCAAAAACATTCAGTACTTC
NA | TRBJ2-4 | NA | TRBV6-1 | CASSEALLSQGRYF | TGTGCCAGCAGTGAAGCGCTATTATCACAGGGACGGTACTTC
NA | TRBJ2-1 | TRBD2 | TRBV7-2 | CASSASGTRYNEQFF | TGTGCCAGCAGCGCATCCGGGACTAGGTACAATGAGCAGTTCTTC
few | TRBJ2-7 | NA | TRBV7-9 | CASSWPRSYEQYF | TGTGCCAGCAGCTGGCCCAGATCCTACGAGCAGTACTTC
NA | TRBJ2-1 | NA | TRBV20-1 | CSAAGYNEQFF | TGCAGTGCTGCGGGGTACAATGAGCAGTTCTTC
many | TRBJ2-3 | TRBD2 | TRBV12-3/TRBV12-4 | CATDGEASGGFTDTQYF | TGTGCCACTGACGGGGAGGCTAGCGGGGGGTTCACAGATACGCAGTATTTT
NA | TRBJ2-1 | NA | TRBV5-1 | CASSPGEFSGNEQFF | TGCGCCAGCAGCCCAGGGGAGTTCAGTGGGAATGAGCAGTTCTTC
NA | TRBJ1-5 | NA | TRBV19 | CASTEDSSNQPQHF | TGTGCCAGTACCGAGGACAGTAGCAATCAGCCCCAGCATTTT
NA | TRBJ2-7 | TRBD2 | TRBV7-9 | CASSHTSGFYEQYF | TGTGCCAGCAGCCACACTAGCGGGTTCTACGAGCAGTACTTC
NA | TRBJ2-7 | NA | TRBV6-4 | CASSLGTYPKDEQYF | TGTGCCAGCAGTCTCGGGACTTACCCTAAGGACGAGCAGTACTTC
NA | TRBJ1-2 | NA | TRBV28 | CASSLPDLYGYTF | TGTGCCAGCAGTTTGCCCGACCTCTATGGCTACACCTTC
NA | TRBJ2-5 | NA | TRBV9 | CASSVGRLETQYF | TGTGCCAGCAGCGTAGGACGGCTAGAGACCCAGTACTTC
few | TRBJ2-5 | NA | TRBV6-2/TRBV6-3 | CASSYADNQETQYF | TGTGCCAGCAGTTACGCGGACAACCAAGAGACCCAGTACTTC
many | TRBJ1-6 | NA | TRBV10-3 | CATSPAGPKFSNSPLHF | TGTGCCACCTCCCCAGCAGGACCGAAGTTTAGTAATTCACCCCTCCACTTT
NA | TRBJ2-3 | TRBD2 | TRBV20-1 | CSARAASGSTDTQYF | TGCAGTGCTAGAGCGGCTAGCGGCTCCACAGATACGCAGTATTTT
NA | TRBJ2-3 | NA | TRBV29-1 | CSVGDRTDTQYF | TGCAGCGTTGGGGATCGCACAGATACGCAGTATTTT
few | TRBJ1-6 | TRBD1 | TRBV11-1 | CASSLDRTGKTSYNSPLHF | TGTGCCAGCAGCTTAGACCGGACAGGGAAGACCTCCTATAATTCACCCCTCCACTTT
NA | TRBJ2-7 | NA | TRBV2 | CASSEAAGGSYEQYF | TGTGCCAGCAGTGAAGCCGCAGGAGGCTCCTACGAGCAGTACTTC
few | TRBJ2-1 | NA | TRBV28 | CASSVENEQFF | TGTGCCAGCAGTGTCGAAAATGAGCAGTTCTTC
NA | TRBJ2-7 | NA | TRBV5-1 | CASSLAGAQDKQYF | TGCGCCAGCAGCTTGGCCGGGGCACAAGATAAGCAGTACTTC
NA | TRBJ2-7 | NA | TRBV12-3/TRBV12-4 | CASTLHGYEQYF | TGTGCCAGCACCCTACACGGATACGAGCAGTACTTC
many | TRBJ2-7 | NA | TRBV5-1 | CASTIGAATSEQYF | TGCGCCAGCACCATCGGGGCAGCAACTTCCGAGCAGTACTTC
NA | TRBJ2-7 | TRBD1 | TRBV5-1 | CASSGQGDSEQYF | TGCGCCAGCAGCGGACAGGGGGATTCTGAGCAGTACTTC
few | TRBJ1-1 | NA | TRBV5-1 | CASSLEGSSSTEAFF | TGCGCCAGCAGCTTGGAAGGGAGTTCAAGCACTGAAGCTTTCTTT
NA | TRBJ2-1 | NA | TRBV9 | CATSSRPNLGDEQFF | TGTGCCACCAGCTCGCGACCTAATTTAGGCGATGAGCAGTTCTTC
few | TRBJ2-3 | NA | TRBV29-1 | CSVEMGPVPDTQYF | TGCAGCGTTGAAATGGGACCAGTCCCAGATACGCAGTATTTT
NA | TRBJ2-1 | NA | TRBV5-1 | CASSSGGVFDEQFF | TGCGCCAGCAGCTCTGGCGGGGTCTTCGATGAGCAGTTCTTC
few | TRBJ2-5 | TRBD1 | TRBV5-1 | CASSSTGAETQYF | TGCGCCAGCAGCTCGACAGGGGCGGAGACCCAGTACTTC
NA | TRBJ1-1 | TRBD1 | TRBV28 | CASRSTGGIEAFF | TGTGCCAGCAGATCAACAGGGGGCATTGAAGCTTTCTTT
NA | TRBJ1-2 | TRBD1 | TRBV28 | CATSRTGNYGYTF | TGTGCCACTTCCCGGACAGGGAACTATGGCTACACCTTC
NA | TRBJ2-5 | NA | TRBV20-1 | CSARDVGGPQYF | TGCAGTGCTAGAGATGTCGGAGGACCCCAGTACTTC
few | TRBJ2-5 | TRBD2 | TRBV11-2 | CASSLHPSGQETQYF | TGTGCCAGCAGCTTACATCCTAGCGGACAAGAGACCCAGTACTTC
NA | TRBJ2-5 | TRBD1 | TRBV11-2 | CASSLAPGQAVGATQYF | TGTGCCAGCAGCTTAGCCCCTGGACAGGCTGTTGGGGCGACCCAGTACTTC
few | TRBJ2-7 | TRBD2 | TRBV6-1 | CASLGGTSGRIHEQYF | TGTGCCAGTTTGGGGGGGACTAGCGGGAGAATCCACGAGCAGTACTTC
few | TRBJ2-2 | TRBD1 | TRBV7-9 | CASSPWGTENTGELFF | TGTGCCAGCAGCCCCTGGGGGACAGAGAACACCGGGGAGCTGTTTTTT
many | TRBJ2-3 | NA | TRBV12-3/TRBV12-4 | CASSLYGGPTSTDTQYF | TGTGCCAGCAGTTTATACGGGGGACCCACTAGCACAGATACGCAGTATTTT
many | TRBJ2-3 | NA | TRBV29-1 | CSVEKGPDTQYF | TGCAGCGTTGAAAAGGGGCCAGATACGCAGTATTTT
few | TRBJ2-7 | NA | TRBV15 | CATSREAGNYEQYF | TGTGCCACCAGCAGAGAGGCAGGGAACTACGAGCAGTACTTC
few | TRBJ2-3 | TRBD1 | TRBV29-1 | CSVTRTGGGTDTQYF | TGCAGCGTTACGCGGACAGGGGGTGGCACAGATACGCAGTATTTT